The 16 T cell receptor beta chains given below trace back to one sample, sequenced in a study of TIL therapy for anti-PD-1-resistant metastatic lung cancer. Time point denoted: pre-treatment sample, taken before nivolumab and TIL therapy. The libraries were made with immunoSEQ v3. Sequencing used immunoSEQ multiplex PCR; TCRdb keeps in-frame clones, though not all of them. The sample holds roughly 23,000 clones, about three quarters seen once. The sample here was blood, taken at baseline. The receptor source for this set is a person aged 25 to 85 with non-small cell lung cancer.

J is TRBJ1-2 and V is TRBV10-3; TRBD1 is a possible D gene (5 bases). V was trimmed by 6 bases and J by 6 bases, leaving 14 bases between them. The CDR3 is made up of 13 amino acids. Germline V CDR1 and CDR2: ENHRY, SYGVKD. The CDR3 sequence is CAIRGRGDDGYTF. CDR3 nucleotides: TGTGCCATCAGGGGTCGGGGCGATGATGGCTACACCTTC.

In this sample, this clone turned up a few times. CDR3 sequence reads: CASTIGQGAGGYTF. Written as DNA, the CDR3 is TGCGCCAGCACCATAGGACAGGGGGCGGGTGGCTACACCTTC. This chain uses TRBV23-1 with TRBJ1-2, with 11 bases that match TRBD1. TRBV23-1 is an ORF; its function is uncertain. V lost 7 bases and J lost 7; bases outside the gene matches: 8. This CDR3 is 14 amino acids long.

The chain recombines TRBV3-1 (or the pseudogene TRBV3-2) with TRBJ1-1; D possibly corresponds to TRBD1 (6 bases). The V end was cut by 1 base, the J end by 4 bases, with 7 bases between. CDR3 length equals 13 residues. Germline V CDR1 and CDR2: LGHDT, YNNKEL (reference sequence). CDR3 region: CASSQGTATEAFF. CDR3 sequence (DNA): TGTGCCAGCAGCCAAGGGACAGCCACTGAAGCTTTCTTT.

The gene calls are TRBV27 and TRBJ2-7; D is perhaps TRBD1 (5 bases). The germline V gene has CDR1 MNHEY and CDR2 SMNVEV (reference sequence). The V end was cut by 5 bases, the J end by 6 bases, with 11 bases between. The CDR3 has 12 residues. The CDR3 region is CASSPQGSEQYF. The CDR3 nucleotides are TGTGCCAGCAGTCCGCAGGGATCCGAGCAGTACTTC.

The chain uses TRBV5-1 and TRBJ2-7; 7 bases line up with TRBD1. J lost 5 bases, V lost 0 bases, and 8 bases had no gene match. The CDR3 length is 15 residues. CDR1 SGHRS and CDR2 YFSETQ come from the germline V gene. The CDR3 region has the DNA TGCGCCAGCAGCTTGGTCGGGACAGCTTTGAACGAGCAGTACTTC. Protein sequence: CASSLVGTALNEQYF.

This clone was seen only once. This chain links TRBV9 with TRBJ1-1, with 9 bases aligning to TRBD1. Germline values: CDR1 SGDLS, CDR2 YYNGEE. CDR3 length equals 14 residues. Trimming took 3 bases from V and 5 from J; bases not matched to a gene: 5. The CDR3 DNA reads TGTGCCAGCAGCGAAGAGACAGGGGGGACTGAAGCTTTCTTT. This translates into CASSEETGGTEAFF. Together with reference TRBV9 and TRBJ1-1, the CDR3 gives the full variable domain: DSGVTQTPKHLITATGQRVTLRCSPRSGDLSVYWYQQSLDQGLQFLIQYYNGEERAKGNILERFSAQQFPDLHSELNLSSLELGDSALYFCASSEETGGTEAFFGQGTRLTVV.

This chain's CDR3 is CASSQTPGQKRNEQYV. In DNA, the CDR3 is TGTGCCAGCAGCCAAACCCCAGGGCAGAAAAGGAACGAGCAGTACGTC. V gene TRBV3-1 (or the pseudogene TRBV3-2) combines with J gene TRBJ2-7, with TRBD1 as a possible D gene (5 bases). V was cut by 2 bases and J by 5 bases, with 19 bases left in between. CDR1 LGHDT and CDR2 YNNKEL come from the germline V gene (reference sequence). This CDR3 contains 16 residues.

The chain combines TRBV27 with TRBJ2-7; 11 bases align to TRBD1. V shed 6 bases and J 2 bases; nucleotides not matched to a gene: 6. Germline values: CDR1 MNHEY, CDR2 SMNVEV (reference sequence). The CDR3 length is 15 residues. DNA for the CDR3: TGTGCCAGCAGGATAGTGGGACAGGGGGCCTACGAGCAGTACTTC. Its protein is CASRIVGQGAYEQYF.

This sequence joins TRBV3-1 (or the pseudogene TRBV3-2) and TRBJ1-3; no firm D call. Trimming shortened V by 4 bases and J by 9 bases, and 13 bases separated the two germline ends. This CDR3 has 13 amino acids. Germline V gives CDR1 LGHDT, CDR2 YNNKEL (reference sequence). The CDR3 sequence: CASSPTVEGTIYF. In DNA, the CDR3 is TGTGCCAGCAGCCCGACGGTGGAGGGCACCATATATTTT.

The rearrangement uses TRBV10-3 and TRBJ1-4; 9 bases are a match to TRBD1. The trim removed 10 bases at V and 0 bases at J, leaving 9 bases unmatched. The CDR3 is 16 residues long. Germline V lookup: CDR1 ENHRY, CDR2 SYGVKD. The chain's CDR3 is CATADRGPTTNEKLFF. CDR3 bases: TGTGCCACCGCGGACAGGGGTCCTACAACTAATGAAAAACTGTTTTTT.

The chain has TRBV6-1 and TRBJ1-5; no reliable D call. Germline values: CDR1 MNHNS, CDR2 SASEGT. V gave up 3 bases and J gave up 5 bases, with 8 bases separating them. The CDR3 runs 13 residues. The CDR3 is CASSEGWYQPQHF. DNA for the CDR3: TGTGCCAGCAGTGAGGGTTGGTATCAGCCCCAGCATTTT.

J is TRBJ1-2 and V is TRBV5-1; D unclear. Trimming shortened V by 9 bases and J by 4 bases, and 22 bases separated the two germline ends. Germline values: CDR1 SGHRS, CDR2 YFSETQ. The length of the CDR3 is 15 residues. The CDR3 spells CATEDQPNPLYGYTF. Written as DNA, the CDR3 is TGCGCCACCGAGGACCAGCCAAACCCCCTCTATGGCTACACCTTC.

The chain carries TRBV7-2 and TRBJ2-3; 7 bases align to TRBD2. Germline V gives CDR1 SGHTA, CDR2 FQGNSA. This CDR3 spans 16 amino acids. V shed 6 bases and J 0 bases; nucleotides not matched to a gene: 9. CDR3 in amino acids: CASSSQTSFSTDTQYF. CDR3 in DNA: TGTGCCAGCAGTTCCCAGACTAGCTTTAGCACAGATACGCAGTATTTT.

The gene calls are TRBV4-2 and TRBJ1-2; D is uncertain. The V and J ends lost 4 bases and 6 bases respectively, with 15 bases between them. The CDR3 has 14 amino acids. CDR1 and CDR2 (germline): LGHNA, YNFKEQ. The CDR3 DNA reads as TGTGCCAGCAGCCCAGGACTAGAGGCGGATGGCTACACCTTC. It codes for CASSPGLEADGYTF.

This clone showed up just a few times. The chain combines TRBV5-1 with TRBJ1-2, with D hard to call. V lost 1 base and J 7 bases, leaving 11 bases between the germline ends. Germline V gives CDR1 SGHRS, CDR2 YFSETQ. The CDR3 runs 13 residues. For the CDR3, the DNA is TGCGCCAGCAGCTTGAACGGGGAGCGTGGCTACACCTTC. Amino acid sequence: CASSLNGERGYTF.

The J gene is TRBJ1-4, the V gene TRBV4-3; D call uncertain. Germline V gene data show CDR1 as LGHNA and CDR2 as YSLEER. The germline V and J ends were trimmed by 0 bases and 4 bases, with 9 bases remaining between them. The length of the CDR3 is 15 residues. CDR3 sequence (DNA): TGCGCCAGCAGCCAAGATCCAGCTTATAATGAAAAACTGTTTTTT. Its protein is CASSQDPAYNEKLFF.